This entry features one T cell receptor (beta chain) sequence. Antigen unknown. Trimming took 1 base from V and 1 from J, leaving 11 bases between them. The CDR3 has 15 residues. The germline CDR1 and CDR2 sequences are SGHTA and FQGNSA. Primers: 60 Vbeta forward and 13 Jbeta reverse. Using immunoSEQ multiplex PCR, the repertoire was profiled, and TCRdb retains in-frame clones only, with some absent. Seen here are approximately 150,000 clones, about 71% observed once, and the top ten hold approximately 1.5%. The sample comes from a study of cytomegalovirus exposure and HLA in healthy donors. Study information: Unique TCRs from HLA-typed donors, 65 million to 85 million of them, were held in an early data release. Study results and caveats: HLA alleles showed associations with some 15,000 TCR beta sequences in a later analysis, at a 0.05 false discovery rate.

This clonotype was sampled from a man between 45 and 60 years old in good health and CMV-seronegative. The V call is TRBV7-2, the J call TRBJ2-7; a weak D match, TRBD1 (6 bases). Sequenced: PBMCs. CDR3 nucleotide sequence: TGTGCCAGCAGCTTAGGTCCAGGGGAGTCCTACGAGCAGTACTTC. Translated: CASSLGPGESYEQYF.